This T cell receptor beta chain was captured in a study of cytomegalovirus exposure and HLA in healthy donors (dated 2017 in TCRdb). Study-level background: In an earlier analysis of 587 of the donors, 276 Gb of sequence data and 100 million or so unique TCR beta sequences from 180 million or so T cells were reported. An early release that covered fewer than 800 HLA-typed donors contained approximately 300 gigabases of sequencing data and around 85 million unique TCR sequences. The genetic ancestry cluster associated with self-reported Caucasian donors included around 76% of the approximately 430 genotyped donors. The study aimed to test whether cataloging public T cell receptors could reveal signatures of past pathogen exposure. The T cell repertoires of under 700 subjects were profiled by immunosequencing and related to cytomegalovirus serostatus. Besides the first cohort of under 700 subjects, a separate validation cohort made up of 120 different subjects was used. The study combined high-throughput TCR immunosequencing, statistical association of individual TCRs with disease status, and machine learning to predict cytomegalovirus infection status. A later analysis re-examined previously published TCR beta repertoires from 610 or so donors and added high-resolution HLA genotyping to investigate patterns of TCR occurrence. Rather than drawing on any new phenotypic data, the later analysis identified candidate immune exposures from TCR beta sequences and the way those sequences occurred across donors. An earlier analysis of 500 to 650 of the donors applied high-throughput TCR beta sequencing to assess whether each TCR beta V gene segment acted as functional or pseudogenic. Donor age, sex, ethnicity and CMV serostatus were collected together with the repertoire data. Genome-wide SNP genotypes for about three fifths of the roughly 670 donors were used in a later genetic analysis, which treated that subset as a discovery cohort. Every discovery cohort repertoire had been produced on one sequencing platform. Class I and class II HLA loci were covered by the typing at four-digit resolution. The number of typed donors differed by locus: 629-630 for A, B, C, DRB1 and DQB1; 500 to 550 for DQA1; approximately 610 for DPA1; and around 470 for DPB1. Roughly five DR-DQ haplotypes were handled as single units for association and clustering because linkage in the cohort was strong. Across approximately 400 genotyped donors of the cohort, an average of about 240,000 unique TCR beta nucleotide sequences per donor were sequenced, and 15% to 20% of those sequences were non-productive. General conclusions and limits of the study: A later genetic analysis associated a missense DCLRE1C variant with V-gene and J-gene trimming of TCR beta chains, and an independent cohort replicated the association. Because some donors lacked HLA typing at each locus, the association tests relied only on the typed subset. Most TCR sequences were observed very rarely across donors, whereas some public TCRs were present in many individuals. The 87-base-pair reads could not distinguish some IMGT-functional V segments, including TRBV6-2 and TRBV6-3, so those segments were excluded. In a later analysis, most CMV-associated TCR beta chains were found to appear HLA-restricted, with HLA associations seemingly driven largely by CMV exposure. Linkage disequilibrium might explain the correlated functional status among segregating V segments, but an unknown experimental factor could not be ruled out. An earlier analysis of roughly 570 of the donors showed that most TCR beta V segments appeared in productive rearrangements either about 90% or about 30% of the time, which broadly matched IMGT annotations. The classifier was reported to diagnose cytomegalovirus status with high specificity and sensitivity in both the original cohort and the validation cohort. When HLA alleles, especially DR and DQ, strongly co-occurred, attributing TCR associations to individual alleles was difficult. The cohort was sequenced for TCR beta chains only, and without alpha or paired-chain data the features that could be detected were limited. A few of the identified cytomegalovirus-associated TCR beta chains were confirmed in vitro to be specific for cytomegalovirus antigens. In a later analysis, HLA-associated TCR beta chains showed more clonal expansion and lower generation probabilities than non-associated chains that were equally common. The only immune exposure information available for the cohort was CMV serostatus. A cluster of highly shared sequence variants was judged likely to represent a technical artifact of the sequencing pipeline. A further reported finding was that TCR beta sequences accurately predicted the HLA-A and HLA-B alleles for most subjects in the first cohort. It was suggested by the authors that the approach could potentially be generalized to other disease states and immunological phenotypes. The earlier analysis of 587 of the donors excluded around 17 rarely observed V segments, including chromosome 9 orphons, because counts were too low. In a later analysis, TCR association rates were found to vary across HLA loci, with the most associated TCRs seen for DRB1 alleles and the fewest for HLA-C alleles. A later genetic analysis reported fewer N-insertions in productive TCRs among donors in an Asian-associated ancestry cluster than the roughly 700-donor mean. A later analysis reported that several top co-occurrence clusters appeared linked to parvovirus B19, influenza, CMV and Epstein-Barr virus. In the study, around 150 TCR beta chains were listed as associated with cytomegalovirus. A later analysis associated 16,951 TCR beta sequences with specific HLA alleles at a false discovery rate of 0.05. Presence/absence analyses assumed roughly uniform sequencing depth across donors, an assumption that may not hold.

As concerns this clone: No cognate antigen has been identified for it. The sample holds no much larger clone one base away, and base qualities are not on file.

Receptors were amplified or captured by the immunoSEQ multiplex PCR assay. A mixture of 60 forward primers for TCR Vbeta segments and 13 reverse primers for TCR Jbeta segments was used in the multiplex PCR. The CDR3 region of rearranged TCR beta genes was amplified from genomic DNA by a multiplex PCR assay. The Illumina HiSeq System was used to sequence the amplified TCR beta libraries as 87-base-pair reads. In the authors' own workflow: Across the 670 or so repertoires, a later analysis counted 78 million or so unique TCR beta chains, some 11 million of which were shared by at least two donors. A nearest-neighbor algorithm error-corrected the raw reads and collapsed the reads into unique sequences, merging closely related sequences to remove PCR and sequencing errors. CDR3 sequences were aligned to IMGT reference sequences to assign V, D and J gene segments. For a sequence to be retained, a match of at least six nucleotides to both a V gene segment and a J gene segment was required. A rearrangement was called productive if the CDR3 had no stop codons and remained in frame with V and J, and every other rearrangement was called non-productive. CDR3 was defined according to IMGT convention as the region running from the second conserved V-encoded cysteine to the conserved J-encoded phenylalanine. The earlier analysis of about 560 of the donors excluded any sequence lacking an unambiguous match to a single V gene segment. An earlier analysis of several hundred of the donors called V segments functional above 56.7% productive rearrangements and segregating when the between-donor standard deviation exceeded 5%. A statistical classification framework was built for diagnosing cytomegalovirus status from the catalog of TCR beta chain sequences. In a later analysis, V and J genes were assigned by comparing TCR nucleotide sequences against IMGT/GENE-DB human TR gene sequences. The TCRdist pipeline was used in a later analysis to assign CDR3 sequences and most-parsimonious VDJ recombination scenarios. In a later analysis, each TCR beta chain was defined by its CDR3 amino acid sequence together with its V-gene family, and reads without a unique V-gene family were excluded. In a later analysis, fewer than 650 highly shared, low-generation-probability nucleotide sequences were removed to address suspected cross-contamination and a sequencing artifact. In a later analysis, a clonal expansion index for each public chain was calculated from normalized within-repertoire ranks of inferred template counts. A later analysis computed generation probabilities with a VDJ recombination model fitted to out-of-frame rearrangements, and checked the results against IGoR. Hypergeometric tests were used in a later analysis to score TCR-TCR, TCR-HLA and TCR-CMV co-occurrence, with a repertoire-size bias correction applied to the TCR pairs. False discovery rates were estimated in a later analysis by permuting HLA or CMV assignments 20 times. In a later analysis, co-occurring TCRs were grouped using DBSCAN, and TCRdist sequence similarity was added for clustering within HLA-allele-positive subsets. Repertoires with fewer than 30,000 or more than 120,000 public chains were left out of co-occurrence clustering, as were a handful of repertoires with anomalous nucleotide sharing. TCRdb took over this immuneACCESS table, retaining in-frame rearrangements with V and J assigned. Such tables are incomplete; in checked studies, under half of the missing clones stem from an unresolved V gene, and the remainder is unexplained. From that table come the V and J calls and clone size; the DNA was used to work out D and trimming. Here the sample has around 150,000 clones; 55% to 75% occur a single time. Together, the top ten hold around 7.1% of the sample.

In total, 666 healthy bone marrow donors made up the cohort. All cohort members were sampled while nominally healthy, although unrecorded immune exposures were likely present. The donor tested CMV seropositive, placing the donor among the 289 seropositive members of the cohort. A peripheral blood sample was provided by each donor, and peripheral blood mononuclear cells were used for TCR beta sequencing. Genomic DNA extraction from the blood cell samples was performed with the Qiagen DNeasy Blood Extraction Kit. The germline V gene yields SGHAT for CDR1 and FQNNGV for CDR2. Trimming accounts for 0 bases at V and 9 bases at J, while the number of junction bases matched to no gene is 15. The CDR3 runs 17 amino acids, cysteine and phenylalanine included. Only the CDR3 region is kept as DNA, spanning 51 bases read in frame from base 1.

The V and J genes are TRBV11-2 and TRBJ2-5; TRBD2 aligns with 8 central bases. Sequencing input: PBMCs. The source is a woman aged 55-70 years in good health and CMV-seropositive. The CDR3 corresponds to CASSLDVAGLGLRAQYF. Read as DNA, the sequence is TGTGCCAGCAGCTTAGACGTGGCGGGACTAGGCCTCCGGGCCCAGTACTTC. This CDR3, with the reference TRBV11-2 and TRBJ2-5 proteins standing in past its ends, gives the full variable domain EAGVAQSPRYKIIEKRQSVAFWCNPISGHATLYWYQQILGQGPKLLIQFQNNGVVDDSQLPKDRFSAERLKGVDSTLKIQPAKLEDSAVYLCASSLDVAGLGLRAQYFGPGTRLLVL.